The rows below give T cell receptor beta chains drawn from one sample of a study of cytomegalovirus exposure and HLA in healthy donors. Here immunoSEQ multiplex PCR was the method, and the copy in TCRdb shows in-frame clones only, minus some. The sample yields around 280,000 clones, 85% to 90% seen once. Sequencing was performed on PBMCs. Receptors originate from a woman aged 18-30 years in good health and CMV-seronegative. CDR3s include the opening cysteine and the closing phenylalanine or tryptophan. D genes are given only for firm matches. Clone size is given for some rows only: seen once, a few or many times, or a class if the clone is expanded.

D: TRBD1; J: TRBJ1-1; size: NA; V: TRBV10-1; CDR3: CASRTGLNTEAFF; DNA: TGCGCCAGTCGGACAGGTTTGAACACTGAAGCTTTCTTT
D: NA; J: TRBJ2-7; size: NA; V: TRBV19; CDR3: CASSIGLPYEQYF; DNA: TGTGCCAGTAGTATTGGGCTGCCCTACGAGCAGTACTTC
D: TRBD2; J: TRBJ2-5; size: NA; V: TRBV7-3; CDR3: CASSVTSGETQYF; DNA: TGTGCCAGCAGCGTGACTAGCGGAGAGACCCAGTACTTC
D: TRBD1; J: TRBJ1-2; size: NA; V: TRBV9; CDR3: CASSAGQGNYGYTF; DNA: TGTGCCAGCAGCGCAGGACAGGGGAACTATGGCTACACCTTC
D: NA; J: TRBJ1-2; size: NA; V: TRBV19; CDR3: CASSLRQANYGYTF; DNA: TGTGCCAGTAGTCTACGACAGGCTAACTATGGCTACACCTTC
D: NA; J: TRBJ2-6; size: NA; V: TRBV4-2; CDR3: CASSQILMPGANVLTF; DNA: TGTGCCAGCAGCCAGATCCTAATGCCGGGGGCCAACGTCCTGACTTTC
D: NA; J: TRBJ1-2; size: NA; V: TRBV29-1; CDR3: CSAYNLGEGKYTF; DNA: TGCAGCGCGTACAATCTAGGCGAGGGCAAATACACCTTC
D: TRBD1; J: TRBJ1-1; size: NA; V: TRBV7-2; CDR3: CASSPRGQGNTEAFF; DNA: TGTGCCAGCAGCCCCAGGGGACAGGGTAACACTGAAGCTTTCTTT
D: TRBD2; J: TRBJ2-1; size: NA; V: TRBV6-5; CDR3: CASSTTSGVYNEQFF; DNA: TGTGCCAGCAGTACCACTAGCGGGGTCTACAATGAGCAGTTCTTC
D: NA; J: TRBJ1-3; size: NA; V: TRBV19; CDR3: CASSISGSSSSGNTIYF; DNA: TGTGCCAGTAGTATTTCAGGTTCTTCGAGCTCTGGAAACACCATATATTTT
D: NA; J: TRBJ1-2; size: few; V: TRBV4-1; CDR3: CASSQAGYGYTF; DNA: TGCGCCAGCAGCCAAGCAGGGTATGGCTACACCTTC
D: NA; J: TRBJ2-1; size: NA; V: TRBV7-2; CDR3: CASSKGLSNEQFF; DNA: TGTGCCAGCAGCAAGGGACTCTCAAATGAGCAGTTCTTC
D: NA; J: TRBJ1-3; size: NA; V: TRBV13; CDR3: CASSLGHGTGNTIYF; DNA: TGTGCCAGCAGCTTAGGTCACGGGACTGGAAACACCATATATTTT
D: TRBD1; J: TRBJ2-5; size: NA; V: TRBV9; CDR3: CASSPEVTGGEETQYF; DNA: TGTGCCAGCAGCCCAGAGGTAACAGGGGGCGAAGAGACCCAGTACTTC
D: TRBD1; J: TRBJ1-2; size: NA; V: TRBV5-6; CDR3: CASSQGQGSNYGYTF; DNA: TGTGCCAGCAGCCAGGGACAGGGGTCAAACTATGGCTACACCTTC
D: NA; J: TRBJ2-7; size: NA; V: TRBV15; CDR3: CATSPPGRGRYEQYF; DNA: TGTGCCACCAGCCCCCCTGGCAGGGGAAGGTACGAGCAGTACTTC
D: TRBD2; J: TRBJ2-7; size: NA; V: TRBV19; CDR3: CASSIRMDGLAVSYEQYF; DNA: TGTGCCAGTAGTATAAGAATGGACGGACTAGCGGTCTCCTACGAGCAGTACTTC
D: TRBD2; J: TRBJ2-3; size: NA; V: TRBV5-6; CDR3: CASSLIGGAVTDTQYF; DNA: TGTGCCAGCAGCTTAATCGGGGGGGCCGTCACAGATACGCAGTATTTT
D: NA; J: TRBJ1-1; size: NA; V: TRBV5-1; CDR3: CASSLSGWDTEAFF; DNA: TGCGCCAGCAGCTTGTCAGGGTGGGACACTGAAGCTTTCTTT
D: NA; J: TRBJ1-5; size: NA; V: TRBV19; CDR3: CASSIWQGYSNQPQHF; DNA: TGTGCCAGTAGTATCTGGCAGGGCTATAGCAATCAGCCCCAGCATTTT
D: NA; J: TRBJ1-1; size: NA; V: TRBV7-6; CDR3: CASSLAPGGEGGNTEAFF; DNA: TGTGCCAGCAGCTTAGCCCCCGGGGGTGAGGGAGGTAACACTGAAGCTTTCTTT
D: TRBD1; J: TRBJ2-7; size: NA; V: TRBV2; CDR3: CAMGDRPYEQYF; DNA: TGTGCCATGGGGGACAGACCCTACGAGCAGTACTTC
D: TRBD2; J: TRBJ2-2; size: NA; V: TRBV2; CDR3: CASRDPGLANTGELFF; DNA: TGTGCCAGCAGGGACCCGGGACTAGCAAACACCGGGGAGCTGTTTTTT
D: NA; J: TRBJ1-6; size: NA; V: TRBV19; CDR3: CASSRWYGSSYNSPLHF; DNA: TGTGCCAGTAGTAGGTGGTACGGTAGCTCCTATAATTCACCCCTCCACTTT
D: TRBD1; J: TRBJ2-1; size: once; V: TRBV5-1; CDR3: CASSSGQGRNEQFF; DNA: TGCGCCAGCAGCTCGGGACAGGGTAGAAATGAGCAGTTCTTC
D: NA; J: TRBJ1-4; size: NA; V: TRBV18; CDR3: CASSPNPGVSNEKLFF; DNA: TGTGCCAGCTCACCCAATCCCGGGGTCTCTAATGAAAAACTGTTTTTT